These T cell receptor beta chains were read from a single sample in a study of beta chain features in type 1 diabetes. Assay: immunoSEQ multiplex PCR; the TCRdb copy retains only in-frame clones and omits some. The sample has a few hundred thousand clones, 9.5% to 10% seen once. The sequencing sample was made of central memory CD4+ T cells from blood. The receptors were sampled from a man aged 25 to 40 with type 1 diabetes. The CDR3 runs from the conserved cysteine through the conserved F or W. D genes are given only for firm matches. Part of the rows lack a size; the others show once, few, many or a class for expanded clones.

cdr3_length,v_call,d_call,j_call,clone_size,cdr3_nt,cdr3_aa
11,TRBV5-1,NA,TRBJ1-1,few,TGCGCCAGCAGTATGTGGGACCAGACTTTCTTT,CASSMWDQTFF
15,TRBV7-9,TRBD2,TRBJ2-7,few,TGTGCCAGCAGCTTATCAAGCGGGAGGCCCTACGAGCAGTACTTC,CASSLSSGRPYEQYF
16,TRBV10-3,TRBD2,TRBJ2-7,few,TGTGCCATCAGCGGTTATAGCGGGAGCGGGAGGGACGAGCAGTACTTC,CAISGYSGSGRDEQYF
18,TRBV23-1,TRBD1,TRBJ1-3,few,TGCGCCAGCAGCCCCAGAGGGGCGACAGGGGTGGTGGAAAACACCATATATTTT,CASSPRGATGVVENTIYF
14,TRBV5-4,NA,TRBJ1-5,NA,TGTGCCAGCAGCTTACTGGGAACCTTGGGGCCCCAGCATTTT,CASSLLGTLGPQHF
17,TRBV7-2,NA,TRBJ1-3,NA,TGTGCCAGCAGCTTGACGAGCGGCAGGTTCTTTGGAAACACCATATATTTT,CASSLTSGRFFGNTIYF
14,TRBV7-9,TRBD1,TRBJ1-3,few,TGTGCCAGCAGCTTAACGACAGGGGGAGACACCATATATTTT,CASSLTTGGDTIYF
19,TRBV6-1,TRBD2,TRBJ2-7,NA,TGTGCCAGCAGTGAATATGCCGGGTGGGGACTAGCGGGAGGATCCGAGCAGTACTTC,CASSEYAGWGLAGGSEQYF
14,TRBV29-1,NA,TRBJ1-3,few,TGCAGCGTGAGGGGCGAACTCTCTGGAAACACCATATATTTT,CSVRGELSGNTIYF
12,TRBV29-1,NA,TRBJ2-5,few,TGCAGCGTTGATTACAGGCAAGAGACCCAGTACTTC,CSVDYRQETQYF
18,TRBV7-8,TRBD1,TRBJ2-1,few,TGTGCCAGCAGCTTAGATCAAGGGGGGACAGGGTCATCGCAAAAGCAGTTCTTC,CASSLDQGGTGSSQKQFF
13,TRBV5-5,NA,TRBJ2-1,NA,TGTGCCAGCCTCCGGGACCTTGGGAATGAGCAGTTCTTC,CASLRDLGNEQFF
12,TRBV7-9,NA,TRBJ2-7,few,TGTGCCAGCAGCCAGACACCATACGAGCAGTACTTC,CASSQTPYEQYF
13,TRBV7-9,NA,TRBJ2-4,many,TGTGCCAGCAGCTTCGTCCTTAGAAACATTCAGTACTTC,CASSFVLRNIQYF
9,TRBV29-1,NA,TRBJ1-2,few,TGCAGCGTCGACTATGGCTACACCTTC,CSVDYGYTF
16,TRBV7-2,NA,TRBJ2-3,many,TGTGCCAGCAGCCCCCCCTCAGGGGCCATCACAGATACGCAGTATTTT,CASSPPSGAITDTQYF
15,TRBV30,NA,TRBJ2-1,few,TGTGCCTGGAGTGTAGGACCAGGCGTCTACAATGAGCAGTTCTTC,CAWSVGPGVYNEQFF
14,TRBV5-1,NA,TRBJ1-5,many,TGCGCCAGCAGCCGGGACGGTACAGGACAGCCCCAGCATTTT,CASSRDGTGQPQHF
16,TRBV28,NA,TRBJ1-1,NA,TGTGCCAGCAGTCCCGCGCATCTAATGGGGGCCGATGAAGCTTTCTTT,CASSPAHLMGADEAFF
13,TRBV6-5,NA,TRBJ1-4,few,TGTGCCAGCAGTTACTCGGGGGTAGAAAAACTGTTTTTT,CASSYSGVEKLFF
14,TRBV2,NA,TRBJ2-7,few,TGTGCCAGCAGTGACACGACTGCCTCCTACGAGCAGTACTTC,CASSDTTASYEQYF
16,TRBV10-1,NA,TRBJ2-7,NA,TGCGCCAGCAGTCCGGGACCCGGCCCCGGCAGCTACGAGCAGTACTTC,CASSPGPGPGSYEQYF
14,TRBV5-6,NA,TRBJ1-2,NA,TGTGCCAGCAGCTTGCTCCAGGCTAACTATGGCTACACCTTC,CASSLLQANYGYTF
16,TRBV11-2,TRBD1,TRBJ2-7,NA,TGTGCCAGCAGCTCGATCCGGGACAGGGGAAATTGGCAGCAGTACTTC,CASSSIRDRGNWQQYF
13,TRBV7-6,NA,TRBJ1-4,few,TGTGCCAGCACCCTTGGGGATAATGAAAAACTGTTTTTT,CASTLGDNEKLFF
13,TRBV29-1,NA,TRBJ2-3,NA,TGCAGCGTGGCCGGATCGGGGGCAGATACGCAGTATTTT,CSVAGSGADTQYF
14,TRBV7-2,NA,TRBJ2-7,few,TGTGCCAGCAGCTTCCCCGCCCGTACCTACGAGCAGTACTTC,CASSFPARTYEQYF
14,TRBV5-1,TRBD1,TRBJ1-5,NA,TGCGCCAGCAGCTCGGGACAGGGCAATCAGCCCCAGCATTTT,CASSSGQGNQPQHF
16,TRBV12-2,NA,TRBJ2-7,few,TGTGCAAGTCGCTTAAGGCTAGGTAGGGACCGCTACGAGCAGTACTTC,CASRLRLGRDRYEQYF